Listed below are T cell receptor beta chains from one sample, sequenced in a study of blood T cell repertoires in COVID-19. Clones were read by immunoSEQ multiplex PCR, and TCRdb kept only the in-frame ones, dropping some. The table includes under 70,000 clones, about 87% detected once. The sample taken for sequencing was peripheral blood. The receptors originated from a woman between 55 and 75 years old with COVID-19, enrolled during active disease. The CDR3 runs from the conserved cysteine through the conserved F or W. The order of the fields is J gene, D gene, clone size, V gene, CDR3 DNA, CDR3 protein. A D gene is named only where the DNA matches it firmly. The size field is filled for only some rows; it gives once, few, many or a size class.

j_gene: TRBJ1-5
d_gene: -
abundance: -
v_gene: TRBV27
CDR3nt: TGTGCCAGCAGTCCCACCGGGAGAAATCAGCCCCAGCATTTT
CDR3aa: CASSPTGRNQPQHF

j_gene: TRBJ2-1
d_gene: TRBD2
abundance: -
v_gene: TRBV9
CDR3nt: TGTGCCAGCAGCGCCGGGACTAGCGGTCTTGAGCAGTTCTTC
CDR3aa: CASSAGTSGLEQFF

j_gene: TRBJ1-5
d_gene: -
abundance: few
v_gene: TRBV30
CDR3nt: TGTGCCTGGAGTGCAGGGTTGGAACAGCCCCAGCATTTT
CDR3aa: CAWSAGLEQPQHF

j_gene: TRBJ2-5
d_gene: -
abundance: -
v_gene: TRBV29-1
CDR3nt: TGCAGCGTTGAACCGGGTATACAAGAGACCCAGTACTTC
CDR3aa: CSVEPGIQETQYF

j_gene: TRBJ1-2
d_gene: -
abundance: -
v_gene: TRBV28
CDR3nt: TGTGCCAGCAGTTTGGGAGGGGAGGGTTATGGCTACACCTTC
CDR3aa: CASSLGGEGYGYTF

j_gene: TRBJ1-5
d_gene: -
abundance: once
v_gene: TRBV6-6
CDR3nt: TGTGCCAGCAGCCAGGAGGACAGCAATCAGCCCCAGCATTTT
CDR3aa: CASSQEDSNQPQHF

j_gene: TRBJ1-6
d_gene: -
abundance: -
v_gene: TRBV6-5
CDR3nt: TGTGCCAGCAGTTACTCTGCGACAGCGAATAATTCACCCCTCCACTTT
CDR3aa: CASSYSATANNSPLHF

j_gene: TRBJ1-5
d_gene: -
abundance: -
v_gene: TRBV30
CDR3nt: TGTGCCTGGCGACAGAGCCTCAATCAGCCCCAGCATTTT
CDR3aa: CAWRQSLNQPQHF

j_gene: TRBJ2-1
d_gene: TRBD2
abundance: few
v_gene: TRBV13
CDR3nt: TGTGCCAGCAGCTCTTCAGTGGGGCTAGCGGGAGGGCACAATGAGCAGTTCTTC
CDR3aa: CASSSSVGLAGGHNEQFF

j_gene: TRBJ2-7
d_gene: -
abundance: -
v_gene: TRBV10-3
CDR3nt: TGTGCCTCAAAACCCCATAGCGGAGGGAACTACGAGCAGTACTTC
CDR3aa: CASKPHSGGNYEQYF

j_gene: TRBJ2-7
d_gene: TRBD2
abundance: -
v_gene: TRBV6-5
CDR3nt: TGTGCCAGCAGTTACGGCCTCGAGCGGGGCGAGCAGTACTTC
CDR3aa: CASSYGLERGEQYF

j_gene: TRBJ1-1
d_gene: TRBD1
abundance: -
v_gene: TRBV4-1
CDR3nt: TGCGCCAGCAGCCAACGCACAGGGGGTGAAGTAGCTTTCTTT
CDR3aa: CASSQRTGGEVAFF

j_gene: TRBJ1-1
d_gene: -
abundance: once
v_gene: TRBV7-9
CDR3nt: TGTGCCAGCAGCGCGTGGGGCTTCGGAGCTTTCTTT
CDR3aa: CASSAWGFGAFF

j_gene: TRBJ2-2
d_gene: -
abundance: -
v_gene: TRBV30
CDR3nt: TGTGCCTGGATATCGCTAGATCCTAGTAAGGGGGAGCTGTTTTTT
CDR3aa: CAWISLDPSKGELFF

j_gene: TRBJ1-2
d_gene: -
abundance: -
v_gene: TRBV7-9
CDR3nt: TGTGCCAGCAGCCCCCTTCTTAACTATGGCTACACCTTC
CDR3aa: CASSPLLNYGYTF

j_gene: TRBJ1-5
d_gene: -
abundance: -
v_gene: TRBV4-1
CDR3nt: TGCGCCAGCAGCCAAGAGAGCACAGGGCCTAAGGGACCCCAGCATTTT
CDR3aa: CASSQESTGPKGPQHF

j_gene: TRBJ2-4
d_gene: -
abundance: -
v_gene: TRBV7-6
CDR3nt: TGTGCCAGCAGCCCGACACAGGGTGGCTTAGCCAAAAACATTCAGTACTTC
CDR3aa: CASSPTQGGLAKNIQYF

j_gene: TRBJ1-2
d_gene: TRBD1
abundance: -
v_gene: TRBV18
CDR3nt: TGTGCCAGCTCACCGAACCCAGGGACAGGGTACTATGGCTACACCTTC
CDR3aa: CASSPNPGTGYYGYTF

j_gene: TRBJ2-5
d_gene: TRBD2
abundance: -
v_gene: TRBV3-1/TRBV3-2
CDR3nt: TGTGCCAGCAGCCAACCGTCGGGGGGCCAAGAGACCCAGTACTTC
CDR3aa: CASSQPSGGQETQYF

j_gene: TRBJ1-2
d_gene: TRBD1
abundance: -
v_gene: TRBV7-3
CDR3nt: TGTGCCAGCAGCTTAAGGGGCAGGGGGGACTATGGCTACACCTTC
CDR3aa: CASSLRGRGDYGYTF